This passage covers 17 T cell receptor beta chains from one sample sequenced in a study of T-cell memory formation after mild COVID-19. TCRdb re-called the 5' RACE reads through MiXCR, storing one row per CDR3 protein. The sample holds 400,000 to 500,000 distinct CDR3 sequences, around 18% seen once. Sequencing input: PBMCs or a T cell subset sorted from them (not recorded which). The receptors shown here come from an adult woman who had mild COVID-19 (a few samples of this study predate the infection). Cell type and time point are not known.

This sequence joins TRBV18 and TRBJ1-2; TRBD1 is a possible D gene (6 bases). The germline gives CDR1 KGHSH, CDR2 LQKENI. The CDR3 covers 13 residues. V lost 6 bases to trimming and J lost 3 bases, with 11 bases between them. The CDR3 DNA sequence: TGTGCCAGCTCGGCCACAGGGTACTATGGCTACACCTTC. Translation gives CASSATGYYGYTF.

This chain connects TRBV9 to TRBJ2-2; D is possibly TRBD2 (6 bases). The CDR3 loop spans 15 amino acids. Trimming left V 7 bases short and J 5 bases short, with 18 bases between. Looked up from germline, CDR1 is SGDLS and CDR2 is YYNGEE. The CDR3 DNA is TGTGCCAGCGATGGGAAGACTAGGCGGACCGGGGAGCTGTTTTTT. Amino acids: CASDGKTRRTGELFF.

This clonotype came up a few times. The chain couples TRBV27 to TRBJ2-3; 8 bases map to TRBD1. With V trimmed by 4 bases and J by 6 bases, 6 bases remained unmatched. The CDR3 totals 14 residues. Looked up from germline, CDR1 is MNHEY and CDR2 is SMNVEV (reference sequence). This CDR3 is CASSSTGVADTQYF. For the CDR3, the DNA is TGTGCCAGCAGTTCGACAGGGGTCGCCGATACGCAGTATTTT.

The table lists this clonotype with a few counts. The chain is built from TRBV3-1 and TRBJ2-1; D is possibly TRBD2 (6 bases). Germline assignment: CDR1 LGHDT and CDR2 YNNKEL (reference sequence). The V gene lost 4 bases and the J gene lost 9 bases, with 19 bases spanning the gap. CDR3 size: 15 residues. The CDR3, as DNA: TGTGCCAGCAGCCGGGGGGAGACTTCCAACTCTGAGCAGTTCTTC. Its protein product is CASSRGETSNSEQFF.

The chain uses TRBV4-3 and TRBJ2-1, with 9 bases lining up with TRBD2. V was pared by 1 base and J by 7 bases, with 5 bases of the junction left unmatched. The germline gives CDR1 LGHNA, CDR2 YSLEER. This CDR3 is built from 15 residues. The chain's CDR3 is CASSQGLAAVNEQFF. DNA of the CDR3: TGCGCCAGCAGCCAAGGACTAGCGGCTGTAAATGAGCAGTTCTTC.

This clonotype was recorded at least ten times. This sequence joins TRBV20-1 and TRBJ2-7; no reliable D call. Deletions cut 0 bases from V and 6 bases from J, with 6 bases between. The CDR3 totals 11 residues. Germline V CDR1 and CDR2: DFQATT, SNEGSKA (reference sequence). CDR3 coding DNA: TGCAGTGCTAGAGATCCCCCCGAGCAGTACTTC. As protein: CSARDPPEQYF.

This chain connects TRBV10-3 to TRBJ2-7; unclear D gene. This CDR3 is built from 11 residues. CDR1 and CDR2 (germline): ENHRY, SYGVKD. The V and J ends lost 10 bases and 6 bases respectively, with 13 bases between them. The CDR3 sequence: CATGHTGEQYF. The DNA for the CDR3 is TGTGCCACCGGGCACACGGGCGAGCAGTACTTC.

This chain joins TRBV12-3 or TRBV12-4 and TRBJ2-1; D remains unclear. The V end lost 4 bases, the J end lost 5 bases, and 15 bases lay between the germline ends. CDR3 length: 15 residues. The CDR3, as DNA: TGTGCCAGCAGTTCACCCCCGAAAGGGCACAATGAGCAGTTCTTC. It translates to CASSSPPKGHNEQFF.

This clonotype was detected only a few times. V and J are TRBV12-3 or TRBV12-4 and TRBJ2-1; 7 nucleotides align to TRBD1. CDR3 length: 16 residues. Unmatched junction bases numbered 11, after V lost 4 bases and J lost 5 bases. The CDR3 bases are TGTGCCAGCAGTTCCCAAGACAGGGTCTTACACAATGAGCAGTTCTTC. This sequence encodes CASSSQDRVLHNEQFF.

This chain connects TRBV19 to TRBJ2-1, with 7 nucleotides matching TRBD1. V lost 2 bases and J lost 7; bases outside the gene matches: 8. The length of the CDR3 is 15 residues. The germline V gene has CDR1 LNHDA and CDR2 SQIVND (reference sequence). Written as DNA, the CDR3 is TGTGCCAGTAGTATATCGACAGGGCCAAGAAATGAGCAGTTCTTC. Residues: CASSISTGPRNEQFF.

The J gene is TRBJ2-3, the V gene TRBV7-9; 7 nucleotides match TRBD1. The germline V gene encodes CDR1 SEHNR and CDR2 FQNEAQ (reference sequence). The CDR3 consists of 15 residues. Trimming removed 5 bases from V and 1 base from J; junction bases left unmatched: 6. The CDR3, as DNA: TGTGCCAGCAGCACCTACAGGGGAGGCACAGATACGCAGTATTTT. Translating gives CASSTYRGGTDTQYF.

This clonotype was seen more than once but under ten times. The chain joins TRBV7-2 to TRBJ1-2, with D possibly matching TRBD1 (6 bases). Germline loops: CDR1 SGHTA, CDR2 FQGNSA. This CDR3 is built from 12 residues. The V and J ends lost 5 bases and 5 bases respectively, with 9 bases between them. In DNA, the CDR3 is TGTGCCAGCAGCGTACAGGGTTATGGCTACACCTTC. Amino acids: CASSVQGYGYTF.

The gene calls are TRBV29-1 and TRBJ2-7, with 7 bases matching TRBD2. The CDR3 spans 13 residues. Germline CDR1 and CDR2: SQVTM and ANQGSEA. V lost 1 base, J lost 3 bases, and 3 bases stayed unmatched. CDR3 amino acids: CSVEGGGYYEQYF. The CDR3 DNA follows: TGCAGCGTTGAAGGGGGGGGGTACTACGAGCAGTACTTC.

This chain connects TRBV24-1 to TRBJ2-5; D is uncertain. V gave up 3 bases and J gave up 4 bases, with 8 bases separating them. This CDR3 contains 13 residues. CDR1 KGHDR and CDR2 SFDVKD come from the germline V gene. The CDR3 reads CATSDVGRETQYF. Here the CDR3 DNA reads TGTGCCACCAGTGATGTGGGTAGAGAGACCCAGTACTTC.

This clonotype was seen a few times. The rearrangement links TRBV2 to TRBJ1-3, with D perhaps TRBD1 (6 bases). V was trimmed by 9 bases and J by 2 bases, leaving 11 bases between them. Germline V gives CDR1 SNHLY, CDR2 FYNNEI. This CDR3 has 13 residues. This chain's CDR3 is CASGGGPGNTIYF. The CDR3 DNA sequence: TGTGCCAGTGGCGGGGGGCCTGGAAACACCATATATTTT.

This clonotype was observed a few times. This chain uses TRBV7-2 with TRBJ2-5; TRBD1 matches 8 bases. The CDR3 sequence is 16 residues long. V was clipped by 4 bases and J by 1 base; unmatched bases: 8. CDR1 SGHTA and CDR2 FQGNSA come from the germline V gene. The CDR3 sequence: CASSSVGTGSQETQYF. The CDR3 DNA reads as TGTGCCAGCAGCTCGGTTGGGACAGGCTCCCAAGAGACCCAGTACTTC.

The gene calls are TRBV30 and TRBJ2-1; 8 bases are shared with TRBD1. The CDR3 has 13 amino acids. V lost 3 bases and J lost 7; bases outside the gene matches: 5. Germline assignment: CDR1 GTSNPN and CDR2 SVGIG (reference sequence). CDR3 coding DNA: TGTGCCTGGAGAAGGACAGGGTTTAATGAGCAGTTCTTC. Protein sequence: CAWRRTGFNEQFF. Looking up the rest from reference TRBV30 and TRBJ2-1 gives the full variable domain: SQTIHQWPATLVQPVGSPLSLECTVEGTSNPNLYWYRQAAGRGLQLLFYSVGIGQISSEVPQNLSASRPQDRQFILSSKKLLLSDSGFYLCAWRRTGFNEQFFGPGTRLTVL.